Reported below is one T cell receptor beta chain. The data were obtained in a study of OX40 agonist ivuxolimab in advanced cancers. Study as a whole: Ivuxolimab, an antibody that agonizes OX40 (CD134), was administered to the patients.

Profiling relied on immunoSEQ multiplex PCR, and the TCRdb table lists in-frame clones only, not all of them. Of roughly 90,000 clones in the sample, 94% were seen once. The V and J ends lost 3 bases and 3 bases, in that order; junction bases with no gene match: 7. The CDR3 has 16 amino acids. The germline CDR1 and CDR2 sequences are SGHAT and FQNNGV. This specimen consisted of CD4+ or CD8+ T cells sorted from blood, obtained in a trial of the OX40 agonist ivuxolimab. The TCR originated in an adult with an advanced solid tumor such as melanoma, head and neck, liver or kidney cancer. This chain links TRBV11-2 with TRBJ2-1; 8 bases map to TRBD2. CDR3 bases: TGTGCCAGCAGCTTCTCCGGGGGGGACAACTACAATGAGCAGTTCTTC. Its translation: CASSFSGGDNYNEQFF.